The rows below give T cell receptor beta chains drawn from one sample of a study of Ad26.COV2.S vaccination and SARS-CoV-2 variants. Method: immunoSEQ multiplex PCR; TCRdb's copy keeps in-frame clones and lacks some. The repertoire holds about 98,000 clones, with 80% as singletons. The sequences come from peripheral blood, collected after recovery from COVID-19. These receptors all stem from a human donor who had recovered from COVID-19. Both conserved end residues are part of each CDR3. Size values are once, few and many counts, or a class for expanded clones, and some rows have none.

v_gene	abundance	CDR3aa
TRBV6-2/TRBV6-3	-	CASSTPSGANVLTF
TRBV7-3	-	CASSSLTRNAYEQYF
TRBV6-5	-	CASSMDRRGTEAFF
TRBV10-3	-	CAISESTETYNEQFF
TRBV30	-	CAFPGPEETQYF
TRBV12-3/TRBV12-4	-	CASSFQVYNEQFF
TRBV12-3/TRBV12-4	-	CASSFTGYEQYF
TRBV7-9	-	CASSIGPGGNEQFF
TRBV5-1	-	CASSLDTEAFF
TRBV24-1	-	CATSEDRNSNQPQHF
TRBV10-3	-	CAIFDSTQNTEAFF
TRBV14	-	CASSQVGRGHSETQYF
TRBV7-3	-	CASSPYQASNTEAFF
TRBV5-4	-	CASSLGSGSGNTIYF
TRBV28	-	CASRPGTGVYNEQFF
TRBV11-2	once	CASSLGSGADTIYF
TRBV19	many	CASSFGQGDSPLHF
TRBV28	-	CASSPGGGLDQPQHF
TRBV3-1/TRBV3-2	-	CASSQDRYEQFF
TRBV28	-	CASSSPGGDGNSPLHF
TRBV6-6	once	CASSYGLNQPQHF
TRBV9	-	CASSTRDRVNTGELFF
TRBV5-6	-	CASSLGGQLYEQYF
TRBV5-1	once	CASSLASVNTEAFF
TRBV28	-	CASRPYRGGQPQHF
TRBV6-2/TRBV6-3	-	CASSPSSGSTDTQYF
TRBV15	-	CATSRDRGGSDTQYF
TRBV7-2	once	CASSLERGNQPQHF
TRBV5-1	-	CASSATGSRETQYF
TRBV7-6	-	CASSLAPKGRGAYGYTF
TRBV24-1	-	CATSDSSYNSPLHF
TRBV27	hyperexpanded	CASSPPRTVNSPLHF
TRBV7-9	-	CASTRTTVSNTGELFF
TRBV5-4	-	CASSLPRDVSYGYTF
TRBV7-2	-	CASSLGTGAPNEQFF
TRBV10-3	-	CAIRPGTGGLGTGELFF
TRBV19	-	CASMSNLMNTEAFF
TRBV9	-	CASSAGGGPDTQYF
TRBV15	-	CATSREGNRGHYNEQFF
TRBV2	-	CASSGAGTGIREQYF
TRBV10-3	-	CAISGYRGLEQYF
TRBV7-9	-	CASSLAGRRGIDEQYF
TRBV29-1	-	CSVVGGSNQPQHF
TRBV29-1	-	CSCLDRSTLGDEQFF
TRBV3-1/TRBV3-2	-	CASSQDREYEQYF
TRBV2	-	CASTKSGAQTQYF
TRBV29-1	few	CSVDREGKEKLFF
TRBV18	once	CASSSRTGNNEQFF
TRBV6-5	-	CASSPGQGVVGYTF
TRBV2	-	CASSLPRGPGANVLTF
TRBV6-1	few	CASSEGARLPGELFF
TRBV4-3	-	CASSPSQGNNYGYTF
TRBV16	once	CASSQRGAQETQYF
TRBV11-1	-	CASSPSQNTEAFF
TRBV7-2	-	CASSLVRGSRAFF
TRBV18	-	CASSRGGESGYTF
TRBV4-1	-	CASSQDWLDGYTF
TRBV5-1	-	CASSLDGTGGFDEQFF
TRBV28	-	CASKRAWRDTSPLHF
TRBV7-3	-	CASSSTVNTGELFF